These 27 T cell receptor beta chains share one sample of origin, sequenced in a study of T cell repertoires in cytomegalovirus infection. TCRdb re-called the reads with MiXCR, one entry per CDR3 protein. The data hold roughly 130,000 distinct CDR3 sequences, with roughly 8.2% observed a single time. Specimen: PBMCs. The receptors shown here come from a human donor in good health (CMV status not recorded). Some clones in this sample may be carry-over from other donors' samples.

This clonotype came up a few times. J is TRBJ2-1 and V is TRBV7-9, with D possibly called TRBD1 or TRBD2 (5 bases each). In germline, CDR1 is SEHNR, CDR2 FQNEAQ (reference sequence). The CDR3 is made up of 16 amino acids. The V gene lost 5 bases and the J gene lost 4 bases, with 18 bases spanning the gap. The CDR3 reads CASSPPTGALYNEQFF. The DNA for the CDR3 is TGTGCCAGCAGCCCGCCTACCGGGGCTTTGTACAATGAGCAGTTCTTC.

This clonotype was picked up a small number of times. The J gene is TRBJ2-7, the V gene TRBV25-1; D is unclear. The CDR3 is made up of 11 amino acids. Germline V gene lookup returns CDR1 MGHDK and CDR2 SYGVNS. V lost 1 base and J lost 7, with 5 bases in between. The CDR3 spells CASSEFTEQYF. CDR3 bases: TGTGCCAGCAGTGAATTTACGGAGCAGTACTTC.

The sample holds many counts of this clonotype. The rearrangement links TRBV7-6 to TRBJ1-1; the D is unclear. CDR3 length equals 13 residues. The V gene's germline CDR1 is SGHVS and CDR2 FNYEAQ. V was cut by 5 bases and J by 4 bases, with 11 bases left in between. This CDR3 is CASSLREGTEAFF. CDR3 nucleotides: TGTGCCAGCAGCCTTCGGGAGGGCACTGAAGCTTTCTTT. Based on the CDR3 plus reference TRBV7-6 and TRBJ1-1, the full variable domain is GAGVSQSPRYKVTKRGQDVALRCDPISGHVSLYWYRQALGQGPEFLTYFNYEAQQDKSGLPNDRFSAERPEGSISTLTIQRTEQRDSAMYRCASSLREGTEAFFGQGTRLTVV.

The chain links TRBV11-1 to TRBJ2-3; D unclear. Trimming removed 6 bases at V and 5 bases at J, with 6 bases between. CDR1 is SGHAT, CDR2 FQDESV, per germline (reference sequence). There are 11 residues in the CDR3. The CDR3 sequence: CASRLKDTQYF. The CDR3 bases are TGTGCCAGCAGACTTAAAGATACGCAGTATTTT.

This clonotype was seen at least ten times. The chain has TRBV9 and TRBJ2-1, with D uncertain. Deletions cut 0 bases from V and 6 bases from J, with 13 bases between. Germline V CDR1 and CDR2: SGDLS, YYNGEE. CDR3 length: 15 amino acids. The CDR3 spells CASSVEPQIRNEQFF. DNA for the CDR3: TGTGCCAGCAGCGTAGAACCCCAGATCCGCAATGAGCAGTTCTTC.

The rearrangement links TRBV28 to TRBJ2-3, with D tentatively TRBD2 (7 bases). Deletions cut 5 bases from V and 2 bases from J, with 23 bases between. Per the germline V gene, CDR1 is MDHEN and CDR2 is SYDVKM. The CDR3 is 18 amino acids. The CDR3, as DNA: TGTGCCAGCAGTCGCCTTTCTAACGGGGGGCCCATCACAGATACGCAGTATTTT. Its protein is CASSRLSNGGPITDTQYF.

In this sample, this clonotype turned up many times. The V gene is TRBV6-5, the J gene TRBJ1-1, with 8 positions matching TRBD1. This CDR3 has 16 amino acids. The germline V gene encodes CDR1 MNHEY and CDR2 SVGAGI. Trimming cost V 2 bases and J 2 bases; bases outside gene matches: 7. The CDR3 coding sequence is TGTGCCAGCAGTTACGAGCGAACAGGGGGTAACACTGAAGCTTTCTTT. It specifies CASSYERTGGNTEAFF.

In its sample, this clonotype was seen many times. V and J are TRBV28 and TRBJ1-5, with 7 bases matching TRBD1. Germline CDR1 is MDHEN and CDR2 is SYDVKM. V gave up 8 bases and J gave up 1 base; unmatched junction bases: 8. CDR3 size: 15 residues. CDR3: CASGTGEGSNQPQHF. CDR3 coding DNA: TGTGCCAGCGGAACAGGGGAAGGAAGCAATCAGCCCCAGCATTTT.

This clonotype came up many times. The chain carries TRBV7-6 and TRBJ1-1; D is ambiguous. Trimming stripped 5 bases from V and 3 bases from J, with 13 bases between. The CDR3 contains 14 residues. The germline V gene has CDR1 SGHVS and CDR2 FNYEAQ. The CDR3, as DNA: TGTGCCAGCAGCCGAAAGGTCGGGGACACTGAAGCTTTCTTT. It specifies CASSRKVGDTEAFF.

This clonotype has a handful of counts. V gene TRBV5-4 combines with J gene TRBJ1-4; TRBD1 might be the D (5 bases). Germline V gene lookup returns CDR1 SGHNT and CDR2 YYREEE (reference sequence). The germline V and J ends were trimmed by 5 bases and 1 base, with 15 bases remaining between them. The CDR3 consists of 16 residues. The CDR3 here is CASSNRDEGTNEKLFF. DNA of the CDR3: TGTGCCAGCAGTAACCGGGACGAGGGAACTAATGAAAAACTGTTTTTT. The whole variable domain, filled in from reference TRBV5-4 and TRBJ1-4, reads ETGVTQSPTHLIKTRGQQVTLRCSSQSGHNTVSWYQQALGQGPQFIFQYYREEENGRGNFPPRFSGLQFPNYSSELNVNALELDDSALYLCASSNRDEGTNEKLFFGSGTQLSVL.

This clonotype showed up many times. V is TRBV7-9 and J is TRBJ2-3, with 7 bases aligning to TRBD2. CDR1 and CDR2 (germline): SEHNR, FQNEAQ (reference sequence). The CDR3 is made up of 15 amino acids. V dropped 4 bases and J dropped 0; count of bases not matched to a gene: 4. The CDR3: CASSSLAISTDTQYF. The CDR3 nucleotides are TGTGCCAGCAGCTCACTAGCGATTAGCACAGATACGCAGTATTTT.

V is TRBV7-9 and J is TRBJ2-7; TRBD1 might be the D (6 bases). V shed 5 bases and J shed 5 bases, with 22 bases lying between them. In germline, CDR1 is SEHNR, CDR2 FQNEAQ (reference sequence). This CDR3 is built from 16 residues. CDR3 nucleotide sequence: TGTGCCAGCAGCCGATCAAATTTACAGGGAGAGCACGAGCAGTACTTC. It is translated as CASSRSNLQGEHEQYF.

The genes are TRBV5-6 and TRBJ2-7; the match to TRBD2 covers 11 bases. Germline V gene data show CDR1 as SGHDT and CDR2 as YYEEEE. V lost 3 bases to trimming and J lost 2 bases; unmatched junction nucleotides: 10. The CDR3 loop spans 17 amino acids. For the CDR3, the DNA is TGTGCCAGCAGCTGGAGCGGACTAGCGGGCTCCACCTACGAGCAGTACTTC. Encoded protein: CASSWSGLAGSTYEQYF.

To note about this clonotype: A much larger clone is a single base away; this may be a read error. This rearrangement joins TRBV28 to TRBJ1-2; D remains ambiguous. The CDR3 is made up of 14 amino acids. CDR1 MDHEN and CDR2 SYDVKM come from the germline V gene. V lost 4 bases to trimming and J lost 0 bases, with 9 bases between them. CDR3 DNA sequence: TGTGCCAGCAGTTCGCCCCGTTCTAACTATGGCTACACCTTC. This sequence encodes CASSSPRSNYGYTF.

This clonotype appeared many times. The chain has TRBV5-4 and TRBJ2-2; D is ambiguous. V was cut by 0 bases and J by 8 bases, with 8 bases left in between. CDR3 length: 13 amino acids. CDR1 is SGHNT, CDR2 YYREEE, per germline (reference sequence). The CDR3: CASSLAGVGELFF. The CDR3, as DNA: TGTGCCAGCAGCTTGGCGGGCGTTGGGGAGCTGTTTTTT.

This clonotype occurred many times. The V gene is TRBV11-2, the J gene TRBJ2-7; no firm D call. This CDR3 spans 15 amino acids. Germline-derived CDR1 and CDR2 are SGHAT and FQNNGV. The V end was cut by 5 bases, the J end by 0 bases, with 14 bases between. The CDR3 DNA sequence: TGTGCCAGCAGCCTTGGGTGGGGTAGCTCCTACGAGCAGTACTTC. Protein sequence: CASSLGWGSSYEQYF.

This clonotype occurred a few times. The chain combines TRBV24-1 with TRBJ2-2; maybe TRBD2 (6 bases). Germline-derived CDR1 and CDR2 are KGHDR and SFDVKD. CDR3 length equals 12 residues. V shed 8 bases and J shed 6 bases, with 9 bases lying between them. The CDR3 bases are TGTGCCACCAAATCTAGCGCCGGGGAGCTGTTTTTT. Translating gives CATKSSAGELFF.

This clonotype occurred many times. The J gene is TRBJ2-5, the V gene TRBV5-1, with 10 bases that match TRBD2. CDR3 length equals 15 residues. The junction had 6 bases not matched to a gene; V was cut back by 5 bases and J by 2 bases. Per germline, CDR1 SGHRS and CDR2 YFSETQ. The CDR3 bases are TGCGCCAGCAGAAGAGGACTAGCGGAACAAGAGACCCAGTACTTC. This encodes CASRRGLAEQETQYF. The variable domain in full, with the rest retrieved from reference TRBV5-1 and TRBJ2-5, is KAGVTQTPRYLIKTRGQQVTLSCSPISGHRSVSWYQQTPGQGLQFLFEYFSETQRNKGNFPGRFSGRQFSNSRSEMNVSTLELGDSALYLCASRRGLAEQETQYFGPGTRLLVL.

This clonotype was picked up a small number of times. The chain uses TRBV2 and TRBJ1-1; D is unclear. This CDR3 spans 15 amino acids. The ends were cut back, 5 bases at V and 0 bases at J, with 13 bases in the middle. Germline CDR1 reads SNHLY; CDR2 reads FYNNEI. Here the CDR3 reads CASSYAPPMNTEAFF. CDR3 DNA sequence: TGTGCCAGCAGTTACGCGCCACCAATGAACACTGAAGCTTTCTTT. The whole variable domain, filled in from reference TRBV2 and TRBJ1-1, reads EPEVTQTPSHQVTQMGQEVILRCVPISNHLYFYWYRQILGQKVEFLVSFYNNEISEKSEIFDDQFSVERPDGSNFTLKIRSTKLEDSAMYFCASSYAPPMNTEAFFGQGTRLTVV.

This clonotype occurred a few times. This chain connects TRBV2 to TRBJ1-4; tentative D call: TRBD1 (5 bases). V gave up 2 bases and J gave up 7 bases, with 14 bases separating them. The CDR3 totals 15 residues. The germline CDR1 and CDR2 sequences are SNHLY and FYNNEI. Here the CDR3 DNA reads TGTGCCAGCAGTGAAAATTTGGGGGGGTTTGAAAAACTGTTTTTT. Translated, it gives CASSENLGGFEKLFF.

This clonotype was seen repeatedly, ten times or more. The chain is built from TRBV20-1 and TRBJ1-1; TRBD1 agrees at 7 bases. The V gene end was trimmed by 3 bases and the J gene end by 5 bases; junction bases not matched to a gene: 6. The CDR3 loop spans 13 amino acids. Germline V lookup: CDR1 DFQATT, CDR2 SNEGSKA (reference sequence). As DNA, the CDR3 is TGCAGTGCTAGGCCAGGGGGTGTTACTGAAGCTTTCTTT. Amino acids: CSARPGGVTEAFF.

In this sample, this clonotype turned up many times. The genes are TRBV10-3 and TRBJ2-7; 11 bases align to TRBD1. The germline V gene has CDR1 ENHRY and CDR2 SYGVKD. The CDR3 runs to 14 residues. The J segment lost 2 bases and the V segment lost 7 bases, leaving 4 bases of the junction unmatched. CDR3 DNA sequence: TGTGCCATCACTAAGGACAGGGGGCCCTACGAGCAGTACTTC. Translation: CAITKDRGPYEQYF.

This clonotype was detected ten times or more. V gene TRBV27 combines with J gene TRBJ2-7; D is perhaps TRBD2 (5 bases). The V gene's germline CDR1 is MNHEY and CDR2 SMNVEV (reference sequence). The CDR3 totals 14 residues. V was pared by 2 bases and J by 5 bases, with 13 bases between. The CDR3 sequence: CASSLPGIPHEQYF. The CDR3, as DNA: TGTGCCAGCAGTTTACCCGGGATTCCCCACGAGCAGTACTTC.

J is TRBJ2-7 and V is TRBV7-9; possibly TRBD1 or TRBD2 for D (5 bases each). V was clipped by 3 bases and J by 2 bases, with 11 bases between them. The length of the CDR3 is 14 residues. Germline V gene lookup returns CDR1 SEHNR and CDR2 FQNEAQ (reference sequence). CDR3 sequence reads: CASSFEGSTYEQYF. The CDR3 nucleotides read TGTGCCAGCAGCTTCGAGGGGTCCACCTACGAGCAGTACTTC.

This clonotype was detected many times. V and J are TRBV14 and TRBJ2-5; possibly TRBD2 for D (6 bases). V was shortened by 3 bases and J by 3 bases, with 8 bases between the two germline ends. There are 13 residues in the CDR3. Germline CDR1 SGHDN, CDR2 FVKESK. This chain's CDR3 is CASSHSGEETQYF. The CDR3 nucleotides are TGTGCCAGCAGCCACTCGGGAGAAGAGACCCAGTACTTC.

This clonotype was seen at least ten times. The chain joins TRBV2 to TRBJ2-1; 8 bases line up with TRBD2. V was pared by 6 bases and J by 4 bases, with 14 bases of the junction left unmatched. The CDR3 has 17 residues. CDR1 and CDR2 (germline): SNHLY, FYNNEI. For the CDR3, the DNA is TGTGCCAGCAGGTCCCCCGAGACCATAGCGGGGTACAATGAGCAGTTCTTC. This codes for CASRSPETIAGYNEQFF.

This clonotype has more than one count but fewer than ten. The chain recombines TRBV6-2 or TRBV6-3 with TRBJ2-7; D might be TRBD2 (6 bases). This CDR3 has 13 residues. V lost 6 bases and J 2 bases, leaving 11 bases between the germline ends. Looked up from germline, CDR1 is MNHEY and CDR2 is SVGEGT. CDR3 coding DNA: TGTGCCAGCAGAGACCCGGGAGCCTACGAGCAGTACTTC. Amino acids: CASRDPGAYEQYF.